These T cell receptor beta chains were read from a single sample in a study of control samples from healthy donors and cancer patients. Using immunoSEQ multiplex PCR, the repertoire was profiled, and TCRdb retains in-frame clones only, with some absent. The table has around 140,000 clones, around 92% seen once. Material: blood. The receptors here all came from a woman in her forties or fifties in good health. Each CDR3 is given with its conserved first and last residue. A D gene is named only where the DNA matches it firmly. For some rows the clone size is stated as once, few or many, or as a class when expanded; others skip it.

TRBJ1-1,-,TRBV2,-,TGTGCCAGCAGTGGACAGCGTGACACTGAAGCTTTCTTT,CASSGQRDTEAFF
TRBJ1-4,-,TRBV4-2,-,TGTGCCAGCAGCCAAGATCCACCCGGGGTTCCTGCAACTAATGAAAAACTGTTTTTT,CASSQDPPGVPATNEKLFF
TRBJ2-1,once,TRBV9,-,TGTGCCAGCAGCGTAGGGAGCAATGTGAATGAGCAGTTCTTC,CASSVGSNVNEQFF
TRBJ2-5,-,TRBV3-1/TRBV3-2,-,TGTGCCAGCAGCTTTCGACGGCAGGTCGGTCAAGAGACCCAGTACTTC,CASSFRRQVGQETQYF
TRBJ2-6,-,TRBV6-4,-,TGTGCCAGCAGTGGGGCGGGGGCCTCTGGGGCCAACGTCCTGACTTTC,CASSGAGASGANVLTF
TRBJ2-3,-,TRBV7-8,-,TGTGCCAGCAGCTTAGGAGGATTACCCACAGATACGCAGTATTTT,CASSLGGLPTDTQYF
TRBJ1-2,-,TRBV5-1,TRBD1,TGCGCCAGCAGCTTGGGTGGACAGGGCTCTGGTGGCTACACCTTC,CASSLGGQGSGGYTF
TRBJ2-3,-,TRBV4-1,-,TGCGCCAGCAGCCTTACAGATACGCAGTATTTT,CASSLTDTQYF
TRBJ1-4,-,TRBV6-5,TRBD1,TGTGCCAGCAGGCCGACAGGGCCTGGTGAAAAACTGTTTTTT,CASRPTGPGEKLFF
TRBJ1-5,-,TRBV11-2,-,TGTGCCAGCAGCTTAGAGGCGGGAACGGTTAGCAATCAGCCCCAGCATTTT,CASSLEAGTVSNQPQHF
TRBJ1-1,-,TRBV7-2,-,TGTGCCAGCAGCTCCAGCGCTATGGCGGTGAACACTGAAGCTTTCTTT,CASSSSAMAVNTEAFF
TRBJ2-1,-,TRBV18,-,TGTGCCAGCTCAAAGACCACGGCTTCCTACAATGAGCAGTTCTTC,CASSKTTASYNEQFF
TRBJ2-1,-,TRBV7-7,TRBD2,TGTGCTAGCAGCCCCACTAGCGGGTCCTACAATGAGCAGTTCTTC,CASSPTSGSYNEQFF
TRBJ2-3,-,TRBV18,-,TGTGCCAGCTCATTGGTCTTCGGCACGCAGTATTTT,CASSLVFGTQYF
TRBJ1-1,-,TRBV5-1,-,TGCGCCAGCAGCTGGGGGAGGGACACTGAAGCTTTCTTT,CASSWGRDTEAFF
TRBJ1-2,-,TRBV28,-,TGTGCCAGCACCCAAGGCGGACCTATAACCTATGGCTACACCTTC,CASTQGGPITYGYTF
TRBJ2-3,-,TRBV4-1,-,TGCGCCAGCAGCCAAGAAAAGCGGGGCACAGATACGCAGTATTTT,CASSQEKRGTDTQYF
TRBJ1-3,-,TRBV3-1/TRBV3-2,-,TGTGCCAGCAGCCTCTTTGGGTCATACTCTGGAAACACCATATATTTT,CASSLFGSYSGNTIYF
TRBJ2-7,-,TRBV28,-,TGTGCCAGCAGTTTAGAGAGGGCCAAACTCGGATACGAGCAGTACTTC,CASSLERAKLGYEQYF
TRBJ1-2,once,TRBV20-1,TRBD1,TGCAGTGCTAGTTTACAGGGGGCGGGCTACACCTTC,CSASLQGAGYTF
TRBJ2-1,-,TRBV13,-,TGTGCCAGCAGCTTAACCAGGGGAAATGAGCAGTTCTTC,CASSLTRGNEQFF
TRBJ1-1,-,TRBV10-3,-,TGTGCCATCAGTCCCCTCGGGCTACAGGGTGGCACTGAAGCTTTCTTT,CAISPLGLQGGTEAFF
TRBJ1-6,-,TRBV15,-,TGTGCCACCAGCGCCGAGCGGATCCCCCATTCACCCCTCCACTTT,CATSAERIPHSPLHF
TRBJ1-4,-,TRBV19,-,TGTGCCAGTAGAAACAGCTTGGAAAAACTGTTTTTT,CASRNSLEKLFF
TRBJ2-1,once,TRBV30,-,TGTGCCTGGAGCCAATGGGGGCAGGGTATCGGTGAGCAGTTCTTC,CAWSQWGQGIGEQFF
TRBJ1-1,-,TRBV15,TRBD1,TGTGCCACCAGCAGAGATTGGGGACAGGGAGGGGACACTGAAGCTTTCTTT,CATSRDWGQGGDTEAFF
TRBJ1-6,once,TRBV5-1,TRBD1,TGCGCCAGCAGCTTGAGACAGGGGGGCTATAATTCACCCCTCCACTTT,CASSLRQGGYNSPLHF
TRBJ2-2,-,TRBV30,-,TGTGCCTGGAGTTGGACAGTGAACACCGGGGAGCTGTTTTTT,CAWSWTVNTGELFF
TRBJ1-2,-,TRBV15,-,TGTGCCACCAGCAGAGCGGGGGGCTATGGCTACACCTTC,CATSRAGGYGYTF
TRBJ1-1,once,TRBV6-1,TRBD1,TGTGCCAGCAGTGAGGACAGGGGCAGGACTGAAGCTTTCTTT,CASSEDRGRTEAFF
TRBJ2-2,-,TRBV25-1,-,TGTGCCAGCAGTGTTCTGGGTAGGACCGGGGAGCTGTTTTTT,CASSVLGRTGELFF
TRBJ1-1,-,TRBV28,-,TGTGCCAGCAGTTCGACAGGTTCTTCTGTTGAAGCTTTCTTT,CASSSTGSSVEAFF
TRBJ2-1,-,TRBV7-8,-,TGTGCCAGCAGCAAATTGTCGGGACAACTGTCCTACAATGAGCAGTTCTTC,CASSKLSGQLSYNEQFF
TRBJ2-1,-,TRBV5-1,TRBD1,TGCGCCAGCCTAAAAGGACAGGGGGCGTACAATGAGCAGTTCTTC,CASLKGQGAYNEQFF
TRBJ2-1,-,TRBV6-4,TRBD2,TGTGCCAGCAGTGTCCTAGCGGGGGCCTACAATGAGCAGTTCTTC,CASSVLAGAYNEQFF
TRBJ2-7,-,TRBV5-1,-,TGCGCCAGCAGCTTGGCCCCCAGGGATGCCCCCGGATACGAGCAGTACTTC,CASSLAPRDAPGYEQYF
TRBJ1-2,-,TRBV7-7,-,TGTGCTAGCAGCTCCACCAACCGCGGAGGGGGGAACTATGGCTACACCTTC,CASSSTNRGGGNYGYTF
TRBJ2-3,-,TRBV27,-,TGTGCCAGCAAAACCCGGGACGATACAGATACGCAGTATTTT,CASKTRDDTDTQYF
TRBJ2-5,-,TRBV19,-,TGTGCCAGTAGTCGCGCGTGGAGAGAGACCCAGTACTTC,CASSRAWRETQYF
TRBJ2-3,-,TRBV13,TRBD2,TGTGCCAGCAGCTTTCCCAGCGGGAGCGGGGATACGCAGTATTTT,CASSFPSGSGDTQYF